This T cell receptor (beta chain) was profiled in a study of blood T cell repertoires in COVID-19. The CDR3 loop spans 13 amino acids. Grouping used clinical history reported by participants in a survey and questionnaire. Sequencing used immunoSEQ multiplex PCR; TCRdb keeps in-frame clones, though not all of them. The sample lists some 380,000 clones, roughly 88% occurring once. Sequencing was done on a sample of PBMCs or T cells enriched from blood (not recorded which). This receptor was obtained from a woman in her 40s with acute COVID-19. The chain uses TRBV21-1 and TRBJ2-3; TRBD1, the D gene given by the table, was not confirmed from the DNA. TRBV21-1 is labeled a pseudogene. This chain's CDR3 is CASRKGFPDTQYF. The CDR3, as DNA: TGTGCCAGCAGAAAGGGGTTCCCAGATACGCAGTATTTT.